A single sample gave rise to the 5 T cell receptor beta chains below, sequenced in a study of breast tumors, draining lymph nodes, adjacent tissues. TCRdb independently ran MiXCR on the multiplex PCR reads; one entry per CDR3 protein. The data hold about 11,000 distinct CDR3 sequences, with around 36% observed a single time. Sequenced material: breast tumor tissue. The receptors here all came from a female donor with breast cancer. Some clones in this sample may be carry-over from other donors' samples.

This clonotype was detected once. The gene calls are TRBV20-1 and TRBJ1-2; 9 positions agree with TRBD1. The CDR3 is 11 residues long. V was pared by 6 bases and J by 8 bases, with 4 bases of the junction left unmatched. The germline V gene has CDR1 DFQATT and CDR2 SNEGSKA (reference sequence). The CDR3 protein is CSAGTGRGYTF. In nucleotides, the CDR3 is TGCAGTGCGGGGACAGGGCGGGGCTACACCTTC.

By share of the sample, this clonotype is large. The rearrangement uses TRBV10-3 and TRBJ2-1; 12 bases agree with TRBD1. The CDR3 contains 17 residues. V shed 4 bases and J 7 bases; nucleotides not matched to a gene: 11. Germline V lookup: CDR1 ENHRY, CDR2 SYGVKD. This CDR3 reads CAISAQGQGALVNEQFF. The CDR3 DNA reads TGTGCCATCAGTGCCCAGGGACAGGGGGCTTTGGTGAATGAGCAGTTCTTC.

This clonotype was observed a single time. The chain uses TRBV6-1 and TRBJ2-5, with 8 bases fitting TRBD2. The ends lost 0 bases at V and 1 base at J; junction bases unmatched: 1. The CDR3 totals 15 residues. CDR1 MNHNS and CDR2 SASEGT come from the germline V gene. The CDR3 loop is CASSEASGSQETQYF. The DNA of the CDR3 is TGTGCCAGCAGTGAAGCCAGCGGGAGCCAAGAGACCCAGTACTTC.

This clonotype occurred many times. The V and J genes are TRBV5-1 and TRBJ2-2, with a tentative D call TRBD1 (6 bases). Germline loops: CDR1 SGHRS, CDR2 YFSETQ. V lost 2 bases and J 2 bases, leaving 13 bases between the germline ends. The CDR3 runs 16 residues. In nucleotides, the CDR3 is TGCGCCAGCAGCTTTAGACAGGCTGGTAACACCGGGGAGCTGTTTTTT. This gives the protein CASSFRQAGNTGELFF.

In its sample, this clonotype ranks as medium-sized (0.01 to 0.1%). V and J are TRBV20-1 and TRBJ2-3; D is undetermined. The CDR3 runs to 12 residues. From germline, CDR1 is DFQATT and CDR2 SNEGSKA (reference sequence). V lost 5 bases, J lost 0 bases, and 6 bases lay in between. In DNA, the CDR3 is TGCAGTGCTCCCCTAAGCACAGATACGCAGTATTTT. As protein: CSAPLSTDTQYF.